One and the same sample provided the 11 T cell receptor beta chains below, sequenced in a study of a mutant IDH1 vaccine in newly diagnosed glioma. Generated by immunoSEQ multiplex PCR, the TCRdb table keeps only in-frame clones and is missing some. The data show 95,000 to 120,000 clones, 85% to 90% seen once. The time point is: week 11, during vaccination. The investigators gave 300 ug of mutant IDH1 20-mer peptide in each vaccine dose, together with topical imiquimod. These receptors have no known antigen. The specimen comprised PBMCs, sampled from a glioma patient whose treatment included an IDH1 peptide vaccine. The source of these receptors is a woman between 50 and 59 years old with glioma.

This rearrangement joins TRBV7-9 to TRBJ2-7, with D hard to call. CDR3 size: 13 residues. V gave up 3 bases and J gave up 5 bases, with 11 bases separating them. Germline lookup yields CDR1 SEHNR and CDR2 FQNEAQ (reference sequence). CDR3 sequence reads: CASSLVGEDEQYF. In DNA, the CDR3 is TGTGCCAGCAGCTTGGTTGGGGAAGACGAGCAGTACTTC.

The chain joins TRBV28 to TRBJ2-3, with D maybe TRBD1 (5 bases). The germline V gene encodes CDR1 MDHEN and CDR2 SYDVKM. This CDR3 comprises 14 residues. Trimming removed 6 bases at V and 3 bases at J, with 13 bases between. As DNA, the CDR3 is TGTGCCAGCAGGATATCAAGGGGAACAGATACGCAGTATTTT. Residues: CASRISRGTDTQYF. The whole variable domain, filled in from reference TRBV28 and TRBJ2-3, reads DVKVTQSSRYLVKRTGEKVFLECVQDMDHENMFWYRQDPGLGLRLIYFSYDVKMKEKGDIPEGYSVSREKKERFSLILESASTNQTSMYLCASRISRGTDTQYFGPGTRLTVL.

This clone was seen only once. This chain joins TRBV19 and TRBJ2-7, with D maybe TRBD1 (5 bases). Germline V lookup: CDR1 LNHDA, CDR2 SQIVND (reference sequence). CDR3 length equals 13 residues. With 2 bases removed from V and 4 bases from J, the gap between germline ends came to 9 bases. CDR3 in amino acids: CASSILQGYEQYF. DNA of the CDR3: TGTGCCAGTAGTATACTTCAGGGTTACGAGCAGTACTTC.

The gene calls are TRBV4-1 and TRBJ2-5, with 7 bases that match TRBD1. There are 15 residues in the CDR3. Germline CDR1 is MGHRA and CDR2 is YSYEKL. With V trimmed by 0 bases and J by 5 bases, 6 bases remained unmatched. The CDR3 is CASSQDWTGSETQYF. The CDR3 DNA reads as TGCGCCAGCAGCCAAGATTGGACAGGAAGCGAGACCCAGTACTTC.

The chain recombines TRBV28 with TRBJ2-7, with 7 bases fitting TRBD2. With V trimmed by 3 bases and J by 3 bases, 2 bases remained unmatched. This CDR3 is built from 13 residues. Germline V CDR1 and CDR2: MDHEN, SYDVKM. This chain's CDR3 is CASSLSGIYEQYF. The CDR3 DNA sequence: TGTGCCAGCAGTTTGAGCGGGATCTACGAGCAGTACTTC.

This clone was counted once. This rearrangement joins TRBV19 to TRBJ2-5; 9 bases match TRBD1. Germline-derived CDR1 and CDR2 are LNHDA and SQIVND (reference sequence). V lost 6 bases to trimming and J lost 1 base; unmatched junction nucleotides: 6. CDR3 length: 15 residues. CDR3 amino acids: CASSRQGGPQETQYF. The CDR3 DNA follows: TGTGCCAGTAGCCGACAGGGGGGCCCCCAAGAGACCCAGTACTTC.

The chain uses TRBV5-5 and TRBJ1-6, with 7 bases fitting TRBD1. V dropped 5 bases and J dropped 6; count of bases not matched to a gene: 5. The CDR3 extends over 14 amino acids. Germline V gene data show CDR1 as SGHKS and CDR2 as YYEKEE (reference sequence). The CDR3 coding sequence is TGTGCCAGCAGATCGGGACAGATTAATTCACCCCTCCACTTT. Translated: CASRSGQINSPLHF.

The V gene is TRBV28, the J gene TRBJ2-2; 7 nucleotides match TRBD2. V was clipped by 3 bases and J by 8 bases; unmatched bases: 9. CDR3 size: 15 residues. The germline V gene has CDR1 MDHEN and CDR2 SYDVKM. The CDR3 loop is CASSFRTSEKGELFF. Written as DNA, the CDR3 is TGTGCCAGCAGTTTTAGGACTAGTGAAAAAGGGGAGCTGTTTTTT.

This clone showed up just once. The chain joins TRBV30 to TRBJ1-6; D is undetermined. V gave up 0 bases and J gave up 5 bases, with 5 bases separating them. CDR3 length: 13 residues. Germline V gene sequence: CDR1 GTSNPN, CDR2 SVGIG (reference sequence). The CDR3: CAWSVLDNSPLHF. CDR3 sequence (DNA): TGTGCCTGGAGTGTACTGGATAATTCACCCCTCCACTTT.

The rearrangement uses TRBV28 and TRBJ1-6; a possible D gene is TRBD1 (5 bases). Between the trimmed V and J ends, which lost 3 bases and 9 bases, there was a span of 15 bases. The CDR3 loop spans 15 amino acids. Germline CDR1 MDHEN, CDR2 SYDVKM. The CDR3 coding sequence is TGTGCCAGCAGTTTGGGGCAGGCTCTTGGTTCACCCCTCCACTTT. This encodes CASSLGQALGSPLHF.

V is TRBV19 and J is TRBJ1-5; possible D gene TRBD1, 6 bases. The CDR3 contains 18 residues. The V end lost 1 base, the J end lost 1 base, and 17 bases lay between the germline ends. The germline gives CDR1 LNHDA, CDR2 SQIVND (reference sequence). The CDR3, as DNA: TGTGCCAGTAGTATAGGAGTAGATGGGGGCCGGAGCAATCAGCCCCAGCATTTT. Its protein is CASSIGVDGGRSNQPQHF. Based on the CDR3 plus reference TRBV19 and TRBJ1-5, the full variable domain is DGGITQSPKYLFRKEGQNVTLSCEQNLNHDAMYWYRQDPGQGLRLIYYSQIVNDFQKGDIAEGYSVSREKKESFPLTVTSAQKNPTAFYLCASSIGVDGGRSNQPQHFGDGTRLSIL.